These 2 T cell receptor beta chains share one sample of origin, sequenced in a study of regulatory T cells in long-lasting Graves disease. The authors built TCR beta libraries using iRepertoire HTBI primers and Arm-PCR of CDR3 regions. TCRdb processed the multiplex PCR reads anew with MiXCR; each CDR3 protein has one entry. Of 500,000 to 700,000 distinct CDR3 sequences in the sample, around 30% were seen once. As for time point: persistent/refractory GD, antithyroid drugs over 5 years with positive TRAb. Researchers made the TCR library from RNA that was extracted from PBMCs. This specimen consisted of peripheral blood mononuclear cells (PBMCs), obtained when the disease was refractory, from a patient treated with antithyroid drugs. Receptors originate from a female donor with Graves disease.

The chain uses TRBV6-1 and TRBJ2-7; TRBD2 matches 8 bases. CDR1 is MNHNS, CDR2 SASEGT, per germline. The length of the CDR3 is 14 residues. Trimming removed 4 bases from V and 5 bases from J; junction bases left unmatched: 7. CDR3 sequence reads: CASSAGLGSHEQYF. The CDR3 DNA reads TGTGCCAGCAGTGCGGGACTAGGGTCTCACGAGCAGTACTTC.

A few counts support this clonotype. This sequence joins TRBV7-6 and TRBJ1-1; a possible D gene is TRBD1 (6 bases). CDR1 is SGHVS and CDR2 is FNYEAQ in the germline V gene. The CDR3 spans 15 residues. The V and J ends lost 3 bases and 3 bases respectively, with 14 bases between them. CDR3 in DNA: TGTGCCAGCAGCTTGGCAACAGGGACTCACACTGAAGCTTTCTTT. It is translated as CASSLATGTHTEAFF.